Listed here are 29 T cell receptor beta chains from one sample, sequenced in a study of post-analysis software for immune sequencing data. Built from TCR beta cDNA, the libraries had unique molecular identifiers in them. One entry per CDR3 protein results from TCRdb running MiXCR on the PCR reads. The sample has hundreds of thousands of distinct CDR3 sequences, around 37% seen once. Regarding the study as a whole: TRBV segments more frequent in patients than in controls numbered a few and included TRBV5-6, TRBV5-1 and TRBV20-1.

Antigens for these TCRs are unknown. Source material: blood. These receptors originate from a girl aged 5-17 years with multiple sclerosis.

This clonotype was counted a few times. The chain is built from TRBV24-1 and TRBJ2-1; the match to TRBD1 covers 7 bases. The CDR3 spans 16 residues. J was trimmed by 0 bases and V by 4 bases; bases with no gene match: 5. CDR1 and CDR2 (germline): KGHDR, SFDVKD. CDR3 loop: CATSESTGISYNEQFF. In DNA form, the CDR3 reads TGTGCCACCAGTGAATCGACAGGGATCTCCTACAATGAGCAGTTCTTC.

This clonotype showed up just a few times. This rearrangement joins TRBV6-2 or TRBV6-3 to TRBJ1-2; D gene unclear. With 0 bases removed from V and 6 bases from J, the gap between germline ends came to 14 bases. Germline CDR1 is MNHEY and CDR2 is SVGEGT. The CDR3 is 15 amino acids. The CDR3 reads CASSYSRSQFHGYTF. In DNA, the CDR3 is TGTGCCAGCAGTTACTCGAGGTCACAGTTCCATGGCTACACCTTC.

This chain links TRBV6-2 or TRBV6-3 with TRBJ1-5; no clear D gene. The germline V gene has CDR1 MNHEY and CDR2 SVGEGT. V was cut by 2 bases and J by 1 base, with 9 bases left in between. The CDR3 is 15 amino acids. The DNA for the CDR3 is TGTGCCAGCAGTTACGGGCTACACAGCAATCAGCCCCAGCATTTT. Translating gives CASSYGLHSNQPQHF.

DNA for the CDR3: TGTGCCAGCAGTTTCGCGGAAGTTGAGCTCAAACTGTTTTTT. Protein product: CASSFAEVELKLFF. The V call is TRBV12-3 or TRBV12-4, the J call TRBJ1-4; D remains ambiguous. This CDR3 is built from 14 residues. Trimming removed 3 bases from V and 11 bases from J, with 16 bases in between.

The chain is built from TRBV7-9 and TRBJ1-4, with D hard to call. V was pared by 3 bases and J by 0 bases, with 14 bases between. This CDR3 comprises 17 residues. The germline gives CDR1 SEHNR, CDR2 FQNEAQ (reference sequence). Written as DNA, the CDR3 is TGTGCCAGCAGCTTGGGATGGACCGGACCAACTAATGAAAAACTGTTTTTT. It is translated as CASSLGWTGPTNEKLFF.

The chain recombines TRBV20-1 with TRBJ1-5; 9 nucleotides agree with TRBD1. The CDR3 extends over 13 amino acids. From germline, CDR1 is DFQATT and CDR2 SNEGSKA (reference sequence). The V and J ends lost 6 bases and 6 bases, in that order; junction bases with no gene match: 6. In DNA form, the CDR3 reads TGCAGTGCCAAGGACAGGGGCTTTCAGCCCCAGCATTTT. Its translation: CSAKDRGFQPQHF.

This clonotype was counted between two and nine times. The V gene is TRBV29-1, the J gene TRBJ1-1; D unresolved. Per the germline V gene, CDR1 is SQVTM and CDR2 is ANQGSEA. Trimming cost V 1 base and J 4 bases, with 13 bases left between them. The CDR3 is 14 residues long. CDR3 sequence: CSVEGLPPATEAFF. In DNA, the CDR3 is TGCAGCGTTGAAGGGTTACCCCCAGCCACTGAAGCTTTCTTT.

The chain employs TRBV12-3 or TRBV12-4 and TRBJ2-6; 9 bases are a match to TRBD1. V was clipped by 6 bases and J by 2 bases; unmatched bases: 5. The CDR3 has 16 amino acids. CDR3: CASSTGGVTGANVLTF. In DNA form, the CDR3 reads TGTGCCAGCAGCACAGGGGGCGTGACTGGGGCCAACGTCCTGACTTTC.

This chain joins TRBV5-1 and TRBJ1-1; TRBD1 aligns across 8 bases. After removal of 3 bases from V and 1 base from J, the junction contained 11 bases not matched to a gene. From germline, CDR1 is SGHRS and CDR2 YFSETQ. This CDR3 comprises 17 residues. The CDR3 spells CASSSGQGRSGNTEAFF. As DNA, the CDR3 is TGCGCCAGCAGCTCTGGACAGGGTCGGTCTGGGAACACTGAAGCTTTCTTT.

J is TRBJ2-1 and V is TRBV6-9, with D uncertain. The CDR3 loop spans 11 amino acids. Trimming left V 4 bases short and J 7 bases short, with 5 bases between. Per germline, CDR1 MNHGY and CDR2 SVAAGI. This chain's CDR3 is CASSSWNEQFF. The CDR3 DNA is TGTGCCAGCAGTTCATGGAATGAGCAGTTCTTC.

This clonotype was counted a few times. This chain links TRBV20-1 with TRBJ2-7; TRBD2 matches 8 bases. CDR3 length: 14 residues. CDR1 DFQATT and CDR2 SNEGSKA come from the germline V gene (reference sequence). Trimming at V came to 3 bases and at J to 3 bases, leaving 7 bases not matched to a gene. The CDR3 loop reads CSASPRGGGYEQYF. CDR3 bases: TGCAGTGCTAGTCCCCGGGGGGGCGGCTACGAGCAGTACTTC.

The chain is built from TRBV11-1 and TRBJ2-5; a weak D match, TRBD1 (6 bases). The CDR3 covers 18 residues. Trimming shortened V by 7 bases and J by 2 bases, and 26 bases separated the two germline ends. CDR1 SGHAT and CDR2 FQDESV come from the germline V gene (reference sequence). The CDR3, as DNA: TGTGCCAGCATCGTCACAGGGCCGATGAAATTCCCTCAAGAGACCCAGTACTTC. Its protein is CASIVTGPMKFPQETQYF.

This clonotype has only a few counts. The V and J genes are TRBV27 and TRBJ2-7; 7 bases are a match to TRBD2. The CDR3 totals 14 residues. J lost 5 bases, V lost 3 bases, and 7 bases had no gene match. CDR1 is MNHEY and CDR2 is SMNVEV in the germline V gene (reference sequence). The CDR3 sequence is CASSLRGNIHEQYF. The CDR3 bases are TGTGCCAGCAGTTTGCGGGGGAACATCCACGAGCAGTACTTC.

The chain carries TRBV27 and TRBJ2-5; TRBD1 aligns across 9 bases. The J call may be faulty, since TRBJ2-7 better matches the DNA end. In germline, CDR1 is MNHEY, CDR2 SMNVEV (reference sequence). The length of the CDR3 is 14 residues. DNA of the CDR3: TGTGCCAGCAGTGGGACAGGGTTCCCCTACGAGCAGTACTTC. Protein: CASSGTGFPYEQYF.

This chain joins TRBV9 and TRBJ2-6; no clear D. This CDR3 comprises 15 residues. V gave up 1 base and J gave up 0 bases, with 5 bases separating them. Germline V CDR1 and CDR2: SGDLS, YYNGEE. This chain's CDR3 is CASSVSGSGANVLTF. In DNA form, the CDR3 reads TGTGCCAGCAGCGTATCGGGCTCTGGGGCCAACGTCCTGACTTTC.

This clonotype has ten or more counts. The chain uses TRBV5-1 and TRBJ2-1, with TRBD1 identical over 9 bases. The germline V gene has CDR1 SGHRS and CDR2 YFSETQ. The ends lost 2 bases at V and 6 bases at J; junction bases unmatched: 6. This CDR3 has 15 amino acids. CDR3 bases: TGCGCCAGCAGCTTAGGGACAGGGATCGGCAATGAGCAGTTCTTC. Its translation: CASSLGTGIGNEQFF.

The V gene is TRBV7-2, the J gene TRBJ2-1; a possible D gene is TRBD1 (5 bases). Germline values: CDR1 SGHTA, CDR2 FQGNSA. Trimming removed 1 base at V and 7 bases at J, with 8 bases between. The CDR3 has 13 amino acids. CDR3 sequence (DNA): TGTGCCAGCAGCTTAGAGGGGTGGAATGAGCAGTTCTTC. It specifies CASSLEGWNEQFF.

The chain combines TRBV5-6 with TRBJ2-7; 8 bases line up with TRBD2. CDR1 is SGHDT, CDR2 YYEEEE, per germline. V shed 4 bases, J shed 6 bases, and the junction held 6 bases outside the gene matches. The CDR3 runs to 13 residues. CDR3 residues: CASSAVAGSEQYF. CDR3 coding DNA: TGTGCCAGCAGCGCCGTAGCGGGGAGCGAGCAGTACTTC.

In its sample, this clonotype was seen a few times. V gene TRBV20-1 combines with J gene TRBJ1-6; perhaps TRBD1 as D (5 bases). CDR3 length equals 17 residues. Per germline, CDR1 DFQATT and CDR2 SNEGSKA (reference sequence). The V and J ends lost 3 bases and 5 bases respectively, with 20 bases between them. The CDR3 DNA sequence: TGCAGTGCTAGTATCAGAGGACGGGGCCTGAATAATTCACCCCTCCACTTT. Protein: CSASIRGRGLNNSPLHF.

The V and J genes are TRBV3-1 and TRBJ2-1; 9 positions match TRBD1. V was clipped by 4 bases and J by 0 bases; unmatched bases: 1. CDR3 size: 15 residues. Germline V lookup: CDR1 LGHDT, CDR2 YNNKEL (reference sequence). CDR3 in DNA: TGTGCCAGCAGCCGACAGGGGGGCTCCTACAATGAGCAGTTCTTC. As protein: CASSRQGGSYNEQFF.

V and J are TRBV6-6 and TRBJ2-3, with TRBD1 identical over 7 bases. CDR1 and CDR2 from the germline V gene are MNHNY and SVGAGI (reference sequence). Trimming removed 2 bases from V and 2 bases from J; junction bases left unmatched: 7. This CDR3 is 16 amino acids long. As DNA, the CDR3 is TGTGCCAGCAGTTACCCGACAGGGCCCTCCACAGATACGCAGTATTTT. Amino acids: CASSYPTGPSTDTQYF.

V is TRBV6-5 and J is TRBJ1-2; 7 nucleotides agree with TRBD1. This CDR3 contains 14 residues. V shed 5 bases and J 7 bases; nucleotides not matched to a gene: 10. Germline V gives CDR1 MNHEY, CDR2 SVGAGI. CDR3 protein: CASSPGTAFAGYTF. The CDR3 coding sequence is TGTGCCAGCAGTCCCGGGACAGCCTTCGCTGGCTACACCTTC.

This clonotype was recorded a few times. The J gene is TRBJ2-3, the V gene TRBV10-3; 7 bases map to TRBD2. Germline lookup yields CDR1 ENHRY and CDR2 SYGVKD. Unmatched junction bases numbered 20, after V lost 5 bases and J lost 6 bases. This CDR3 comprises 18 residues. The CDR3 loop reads CAISPGGAGSFIGDTQYF. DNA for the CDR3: TGTGCCATCAGTCCGGGAGGAGCGGGGAGTTTCATCGGCGATACGCAGTATTTT.

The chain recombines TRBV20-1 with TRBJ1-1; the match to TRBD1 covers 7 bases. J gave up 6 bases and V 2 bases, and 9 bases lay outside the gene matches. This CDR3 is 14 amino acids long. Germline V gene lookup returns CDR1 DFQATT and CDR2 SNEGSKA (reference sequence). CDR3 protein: CSARSLDRDAEAFF. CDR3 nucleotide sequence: TGCAGTGCTAGATCTCTCGACAGGGACGCTGAAGCTTTCTTT.

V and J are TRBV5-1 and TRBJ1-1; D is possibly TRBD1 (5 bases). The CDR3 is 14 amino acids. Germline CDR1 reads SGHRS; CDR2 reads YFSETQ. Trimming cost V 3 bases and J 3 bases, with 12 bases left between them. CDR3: CASSSSAQDTEAFF. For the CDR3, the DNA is TGCGCCAGCAGCTCGTCCGCACAGGACACTGAAGCTTTCTTT.

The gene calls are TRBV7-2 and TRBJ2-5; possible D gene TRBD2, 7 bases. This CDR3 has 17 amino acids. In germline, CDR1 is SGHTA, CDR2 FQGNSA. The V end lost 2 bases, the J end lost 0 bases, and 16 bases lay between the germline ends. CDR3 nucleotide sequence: TGTGCCAGCAGCTTAATCGGGGGGCCCTCGTACCAAGAGACCCAGTACTTC. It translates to CASSLIGGPSYQETQYF.

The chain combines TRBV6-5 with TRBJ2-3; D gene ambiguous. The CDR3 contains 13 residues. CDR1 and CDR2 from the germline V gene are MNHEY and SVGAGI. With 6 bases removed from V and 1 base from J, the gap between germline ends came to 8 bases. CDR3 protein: CASRISGTDTQYF. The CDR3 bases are TGTGCCAGCAGGATAAGCGGCACAGATACGCAGTATTTT.

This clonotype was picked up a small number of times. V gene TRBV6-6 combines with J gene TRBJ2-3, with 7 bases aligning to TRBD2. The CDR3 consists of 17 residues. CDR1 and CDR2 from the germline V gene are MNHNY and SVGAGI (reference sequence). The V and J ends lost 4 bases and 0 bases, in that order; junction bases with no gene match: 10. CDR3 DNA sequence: TGTGCCAGCAGTTCCACGGGCGGGGGTGCTAGCACAGATACGCAGTATTTT. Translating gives CASSSTGGGASTDTQYF.

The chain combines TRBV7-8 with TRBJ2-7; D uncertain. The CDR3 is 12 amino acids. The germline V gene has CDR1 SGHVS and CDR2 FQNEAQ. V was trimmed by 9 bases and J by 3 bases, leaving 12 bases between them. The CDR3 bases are TGTGCCAGTACCGTGTGGGGCTACGAGCAGTACTTC. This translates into CASTVWGYEQYF.